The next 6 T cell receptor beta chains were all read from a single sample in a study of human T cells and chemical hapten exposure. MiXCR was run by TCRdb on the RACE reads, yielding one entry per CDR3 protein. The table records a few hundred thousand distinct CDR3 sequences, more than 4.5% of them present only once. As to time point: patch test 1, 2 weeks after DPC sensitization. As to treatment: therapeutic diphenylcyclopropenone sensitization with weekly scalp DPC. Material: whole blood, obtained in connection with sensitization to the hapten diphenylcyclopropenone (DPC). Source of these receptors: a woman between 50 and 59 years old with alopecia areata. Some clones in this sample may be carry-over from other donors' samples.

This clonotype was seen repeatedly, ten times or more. The CDR3 DNA follows: TGTGCCACCAGCTCCCGGGACAGGAATTCACCCCTCCACTTT. Its protein is CATSSRDRNSPLHF. The chain combines TRBV24-1 with TRBJ1-6; 8 bases map to TRBD1. The V gene's germline CDR1 is KGHDR and CDR2 SFDVKD. This CDR3 contains 14 residues. With V trimmed by 7 bases and J by 7 bases, 5 bases remained unmatched.

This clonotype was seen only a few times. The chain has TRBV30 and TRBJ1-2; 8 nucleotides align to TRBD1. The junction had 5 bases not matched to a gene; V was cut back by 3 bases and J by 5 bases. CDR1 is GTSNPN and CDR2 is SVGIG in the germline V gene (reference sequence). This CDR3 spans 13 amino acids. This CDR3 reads CAWSEQGVYGYTF. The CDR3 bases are TGTGCCTGGAGCGAACAGGGGGTATATGGCTACACCTTC.

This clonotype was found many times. CDR3 residues: CASSRRTGTGSDTQYF. The CDR3 coding sequence is TGTGCCAGCAGCCGACGTACAGGGACGGGGTCAGATACGCAGTATTTT. The chain carries TRBV6-5 and TRBJ2-3; D is possibly TRBD1 (6 bases). This CDR3 has 16 residues. The V end lost 6 bases, the J end lost 4 bases, and 20 bases lay between the germline ends. Germline assignment: CDR1 MNHEY and CDR2 SVGAGI.

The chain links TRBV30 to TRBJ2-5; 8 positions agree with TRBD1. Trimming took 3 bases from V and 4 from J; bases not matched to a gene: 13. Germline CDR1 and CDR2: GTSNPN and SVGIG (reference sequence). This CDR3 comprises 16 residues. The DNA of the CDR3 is TGTGCCTGGAGCCCCCGCCCGGGACAGGTTGGAGAGACCCAGTACTTC. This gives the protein CAWSPRPGQVGETQYF.

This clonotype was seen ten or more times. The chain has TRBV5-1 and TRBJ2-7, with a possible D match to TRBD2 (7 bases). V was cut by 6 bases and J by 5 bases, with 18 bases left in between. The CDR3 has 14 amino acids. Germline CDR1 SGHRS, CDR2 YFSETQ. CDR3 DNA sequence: TGCGCCAGCACCCTGGGAGGGGGTAGCGACGAGCAGTACTTC. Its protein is CASTLGGGSDEQYF. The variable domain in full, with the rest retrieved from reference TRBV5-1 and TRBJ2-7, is KAGVTQTPRYLIKTRGQQVTLSCSPISGHRSVSWYQQTPGQGLQFLFEYFSETQRNKGNFPGRFSGRQFSNSRSEMNVSTLELGDSALYLCASTLGGGSDEQYFGPGTRLTVT.

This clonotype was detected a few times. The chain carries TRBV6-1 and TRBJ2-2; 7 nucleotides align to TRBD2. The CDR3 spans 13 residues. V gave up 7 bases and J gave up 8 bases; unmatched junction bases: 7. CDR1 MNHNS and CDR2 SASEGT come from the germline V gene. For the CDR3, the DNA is TGTGCCAGCAAATTCTCAGCGGGGGGGGAGCTGTTTTTT. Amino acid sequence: CASKFSAGGELFF.